The 5 T cell receptor beta chains reported below all come from one sample, sequenced in a study of T cell changes during pregnancy in multiple sclerosis. The table came from immunoSEQ multiplex PCR; TCRdb's copy has only in-frame clones and leaves some out. The sample records about 70,000 clones, 80% to 95% being singletons. The sequences come from CD8+ T cells from peripheral blood mononuclear cells, collected in the third trimester of pregnancy. These TCRs come from a female donor in good health, enrolled as a control in a pregnancy study.

This chain joins TRBV4-1 and TRBJ2-4; D remains unclear. CDR1 and CDR2 (germline): MGHRA, YSYEKL. The CDR3 has 17 residues. V was pared by 1 base and J by 3 bases, with 16 bases between. DNA for the CDR3: TGCGCCAGCAGCCAAGGGAGAGAAGAGAAGATCAAAAACATTCAGTACTTC. Translated: CASSQGREEKIKNIQYF.

On this clone itself: A junction boundary mismatches the germline segment, possibly from a read error. The rearrangement joins TRBV5-6 to TRBJ1-2; tentative D call: TRBD1 (6 bases). The germline gives CDR1 SGHDT, CDR2 YYEEEE. The CDR3 has 12 amino acids. CDR3 in DNA: TGTGCCAGCAGTTTGGGGGCAGGGGGCTACACCTTC. It specifies CASSLGAGGYTF.

V gene TRBV2 combines with J gene TRBJ2-1; the match to TRBD2 covers 9 bases. The CDR3 consists of 15 residues. Germline CDR1 is SNHLY and CDR2 is FYNNEI. V gave up 4 bases and J gave up 8 bases; unmatched junction bases: 9. As DNA, the CDR3 is TGTGCCAGCAGTGCAAGCGGGGGGTTTTCGGATGAGCAGTTCTTC. This encodes CASSASGGFSDEQFF. The full variable domain, with the rest looked up from reference TRBV2 and TRBJ2-1, is EPEVTQTPSHQVTQMGQEVILRCVPISNHLYFYWYRQILGQKVEFLVSFYNNEISEKSEIFDDQFSVERPDGSNFTLKIRSTKLEDSAMYFCASSASGGFSDEQFFGPGTRLTVL.

The chain recombines TRBV19 with TRBJ1-1; 9 positions agree with TRBD1. The CDR3 has 15 residues. Germline loops: CDR1 LNHDA, CDR2 SQIVND (reference sequence). For the CDR3, the DNA is TGTGCAATGGGGGATAAACAGGGGGCGCCCACTGAAGCTTTCTTT. The encoded protein is CAMGDKQGAPTEAFF.

The chain couples TRBV5-1 to TRBJ2-1; D is undetermined. V lost 0 bases to trimming and J lost 2 bases, with 21 bases between them. Germline CDR1 and CDR2: SGHRS and YFSETQ. The CDR3 covers 19 residues. CDR3 residues: CASSLGDGGIALAYNEQFF. As DNA, the CDR3 is TGCGCCAGCAGCTTGGGCGACGGCGGTATAGCTTTGGCCTACAATGAGCAGTTCTTC.